These T cell receptor beta chains were read from a single sample in a study of patients and donors after allogeneic stem cell transplantation. In TCRdb, the RT-PCR reads were re-called with MiXCR into one record per CDR3 protein. This table has approximately 1,600 distinct CDR3 sequences, around 7.2% appearing once. The sequenced sample was blood, either unsorted or a sorted T cell fraction (not recorded which). These receptors all stem from a human donor who was either an allogeneic HSCT recipient or a stem cell or donor lymphocyte infusion donor (not recorded which). It is not recorded whose cells these are; they may come from a transplant donor. Both conserved end residues are part of each CDR3. A D gene is named only where the DNA matches it firmly. Only part of the rows carry a size: once, few, many, or a class if the clone is expanded.

TRBJ2-1,TRBD2,-,TRBV11-2,CASSSFSGSGSPWHEQFF,TGTGCCAGCAGCTCCTTCTCGGGTAGCGGGAGCCCCTGGCATGAGCAGTTCTTC
TRBJ1-4,-,few,TRBV5-1,CASSWDAWNEKLFF,TGCGCCAGCAGCTGGGACGCATGGAATGAAAAACTGTTTTTT
TRBJ2-3,-,medium-sized,TRBV11-3,CASSLRVGATTDTQYF,TGTGCCAGCAGCTTACGGGTAGGGGCTACCACAGATACGCAGTATTTT
TRBJ2-3,TRBD2,medium-sized,TRBV7-2,CASGLLADTQYF,TGTGCCAGCGGATTACTAGCGGATACGCAGTATTTT
TRBJ1-5,-,-,TRBV5-1,CASSFEPSNQPQHF,TGCGCCAGCAGCTTCGAGCCTAGCAATCAGCCCCAGCATTTT
TRBJ1-1,-,medium-sized,TRBV27,CASSFIGETEAFF,TGTGCCAGCAGTTTCATAGGGGAAACTGAAGCTTTCTTT
TRBJ2-3,TRBD2,medium-sized,TRBV5-8,CASSLGREGDTQYF,TGTGCCAGCAGCTTGGGCAGGGAGGGAGATACGCAGTATTTT
TRBJ1-6,-,few,TRBV7-9,CASSLAATAKSPLHF,TGTGCCAGCAGCTTGGCCGCAACGGCCAAGTCACCCCTCCACTTT
TRBJ2-2,-,large,TRBV7-7,CASSTDSTGELFF,TGTGCCAGCAGCACGGACAGCACCGGGGAGCTGTTTTTT
TRBJ2-3,-,large,TRBV11-2,CASTLLTPNTDTQYF,TGTGCCAGCACCCTACTCACCCCCAACACAGATACGCAGTATTTT
TRBJ2-3,TRBD2,medium-sized,TRBV29-1,CSVAGGSGDTDTQYF,TGCAGCGTTGCAGGAGGTAGCGGGGACACAGATACGCAGTATTTT
TRBJ2-7,TRBD2,large,TRBV6-5,CASTVGTSGNGEQYF,TGTGCCAGCACCGTCGGGACTAGCGGGAATGGAGAGCAGTACTTC
TRBJ2-1,-,-,TRBV29-1,CSAAEGDYNEQFF,TGCAGCGCCGCAGAAGGGGATTACAATGAGCAGTTCTTC
TRBJ2-7,TRBD1,-,TRBV2,CASSGPQGAYEQYF,TGTGCCAGCAGTGGGCCACAGGGGGCCTACGAGCAGTACTTC
TRBJ2-7,TRBD2,few,TRBV6-5,CASSFGSGTSGIPYEQYF,TGTGCCAGCAGTTTCGGATCCGGGACTAGCGGGATACCCTACGAGCAGTACTTC
TRBJ1-2,-,-,TRBV7-2,CASSLSSSYGYTF,TGTGCCAGCAGCTTATCGAGCTCCTATGGCTACACCTTC
TRBJ2-6,-,large,TRBV27,CASSFTLGSGANVLTF,TGTGCCAGCAGTTTTACCTTAGGTTCTGGGGCCAACGTCCTGACTTTC
TRBJ2-3,-,-,TRBV27,CASSRTDTQYF,TGTGCCAGCAGCCGGACAGATACGCAGTATTTT
TRBJ2-3,-,medium-sized,TRBV20-1,CSAGKRELGTDTQYF,TGCAGTGCTGGAAAAAGGGAATTGGGCACAGATACGCAGTATTTT
TRBJ2-7,-,few,TRBV30,CARTRQGDYEQYF,TGTGCCAGGACCCGGCAGGGAGACTACGAGCAGTACTTC
TRBJ2-7,-,-,TRBV4-2,CASSLSYEQYF,TGTGCCAGCAGCCTCTCCTACGAGCAGTACTTC
TRBJ2-7,TRBD2,-,TRBV6-1,CASSELAGSYEQYF,TGTGCCAGCAGTGAACTAGCGGGCTCCTACGAGCAGTACTTC
TRBJ2-7,-,few,TRBV15,CATSSLKGPYEQYF,TGTGCCACCAGCTCCCTTAAGGGGCCCTACGAGCAGTACTTC
TRBJ1-5,-,-,TRBV3-1,CASSNGDQPQHF,TGTGCCAGCAGCAATGGGGATCAGCCCCAGCATTTT
TRBJ1-1,-,-,TRBV18,CASSEGRVGTEAFF,TGTGCCAGCTCAGAAGGTAGGGTGGGCACTGAAGCTTTCTTT
TRBJ1-3,-,medium-sized,TRBV11-1,CASSLTGPNSGNTIYF,TGTGCCAGCAGCTTAACGGGGCCGAACTCTGGAAACACCATATATTTT
TRBJ1-2,-,medium-sized,TRBV5-6,CASSSALMYGYTF,TGTGCCAGCAGCTCGGCCCTCATGTATGGCTACACCTTC
TRBJ1-6,-,medium-sized,TRBV12-3/TRBV12-4,CASSLDSYSPLHF,TGTGCCAGCAGTCTAGACAGTTATTCACCCCTCCACTTT
TRBJ2-7,-,large,TRBV12-2,CASRPIRDRLYHEQYF,TGTGCAAGTCGCCCGATAAGGGACAGGCTGTACCACGAGCAGTACTTC
TRBJ1-2,-,-,TRBV12-3/TRBV12-4,CASSRDPGLNGYTF,TGTGCCAGCAGTCGGGACCCAGGGTTAAATGGCTACACCTTC
TRBJ2-1,-,large,TRBV28,CASSLVHLNEQFF,TGTGCCAGCAGTTTGGTACACCTCAATGAGCAGTTCTTC
TRBJ1-2,-,medium-sized,TRBV18,CASSPPEGGVYGYTF,TGTGCCAGCTCACCACCGGAGGGTGGTGTCTATGGCTACACCTTC
TRBJ1-2,-,-,TRBV7-9,CASSPSRQETYGYTF,TGTGCCAGCAGCCCATCCCGACAGGAGACCTATGGCTACACCTTC
TRBJ2-1,TRBD2,few,TRBV4-2,CASSQVMAGGGEQFF,TGTGCCAGCAGCCAAGTTATGGCGGGAGGGGGTGAGCAGTTCTTC
TRBJ2-3,-,-,TRBV6-4,CASSDSGPTDTQYF,TGTGCCAGCAGTGACTCTGGCCCCACAGATACGCAGTATTTT
TRBJ2-7,TRBD2,few,TRBV20-1,CSATPNGREGYEQYF,TGCAGTGCAACCCCCAATGGGAGGGAAGGCTACGAGCAGTACTTC
TRBJ1-1,TRBD1,medium-sized,TRBV30,CAWSLGTGSSEAFF,TGTGCCTGGAGTCTCGGGACAGGGTCTTCTGAAGCTTTCTTT
TRBJ1-1,-,medium-sized,TRBV2,CARPLGGNPSTEAFF,TGTGCCAGACCCCTTGGGGGGAACCCCTCGACTGAAGCTTTCTTT
TRBJ2-5,-,medium-sized,TRBV5-5,CASSLTETQYF,TGTGCCAGCAGCTTGACAGAGACCCAGTACTTC
TRBJ2-7,TRBD2,few,TRBV12-3/TRBV12-4,CASSPQGTSGNYEQYF,TGTGCCAGCAGTCCGCAAGGGACTAGCGGGAACTACGAGCAGTACTTC
TRBJ2-4,-,medium-sized,TRBV30,CAWSVTASLAKNIQYF,TGTGCCTGGAGTGTGACGGCGTCTCTAGCCAAAAACATTCAGTACTTC
TRBJ1-3,-,-,TRBV5-1,CASSLYSGDTIYF,TGCGCCAGCAGCTTGTACTCGGGGGACACCATATATTTT
TRBJ2-1,-,-,TRBV10-3,CATQIKSGSQFF,TGTGCCACCCAGATTAAATCAGGGTCTCAGTTCTTC